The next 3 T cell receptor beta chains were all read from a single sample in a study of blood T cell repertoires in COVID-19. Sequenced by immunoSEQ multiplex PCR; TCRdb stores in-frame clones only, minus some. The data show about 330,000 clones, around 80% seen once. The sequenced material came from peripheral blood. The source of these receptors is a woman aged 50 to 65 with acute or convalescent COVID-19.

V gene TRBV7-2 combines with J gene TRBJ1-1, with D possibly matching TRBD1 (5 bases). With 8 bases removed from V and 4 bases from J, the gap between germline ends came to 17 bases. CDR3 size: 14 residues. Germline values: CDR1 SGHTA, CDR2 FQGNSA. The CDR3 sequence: CASAQDRRGTEAFF. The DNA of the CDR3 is TGTGCCAGCGCCCAGGACCGAAGGGGCACTGAAGCTTTCTTT. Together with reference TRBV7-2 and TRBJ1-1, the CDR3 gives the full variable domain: GAGVSQSPSNKVTEKGKDVELRCDPISGHTALYWYRQSLGQGLEFLIYFQGNSAPDKSGLPSDRFSAERTGGSVSTLTIQRTQQEDSAVYLCASAQDRRGTEAFFGQGTRLTVV.

This CDR3 is CASRGPLQAQHF. The CDR3 nucleotides are TGTGCCAGCAGGGGGCCACTCCAAGCCCAGCATTTT. This chain joins TRBV27 and TRBJ1-5, with a possible D match to TRBD1 (5 bases). Trimming shortened V by 6 bases and J by 11 bases, and 14 bases separated the two germline ends. CDR1 and CDR2 from the germline V gene are MNHEY and SMNVEV (reference sequence). This CDR3 has 12 amino acids.

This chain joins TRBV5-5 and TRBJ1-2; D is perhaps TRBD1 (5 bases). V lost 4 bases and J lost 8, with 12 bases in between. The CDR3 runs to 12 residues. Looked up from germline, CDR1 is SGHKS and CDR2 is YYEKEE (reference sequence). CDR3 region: CASSTSGAGYTF. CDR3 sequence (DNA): TGTGCCAGCAGCACCAGCGGGGCCGGCTACACCTTC.